This entry is about one T cell receptor beta chain. The antigen is undetermined. This record comes from a study of T cell responses to AZD1222 COVID-19 vaccine. This CDR3 comprises 13 residues. Germline CDR1 and CDR2: SGHRS and YFSETQ. Between the trimmed V and J ends, which lost 4 bases and 3 bases, there was a span of 8 bases. Assay used: immunoSEQ multiplex PCR; TCRdb lists only in-frame clones, some missing. The repertoire consists of over 100,000 clones, with more than 70% occurring once and the leading ten covering about a sixth. Overall study findings and caveats: Vaccination with two AZD1222 doses was followed by a rise in Spike-specific TCR breadth and depth.

The chain has TRBV5-1 and TRBJ1-3; D perhaps matches TRBD1 (6 bases). The sample was peripheral blood, taken on day 0 of AZD1222 vaccination. The clonotype comes from an adult in good health. CDR3 coding DNA: TGCGCCAGCAGCCCACAGGGTGGAAACACCATATATTTT. Protein product: CASSPQGGNTIYF.